The clone carrying this T cell receptor beta chain was seen more than once but under ten times. Its antigen is as yet unknown. The data are from a study of early T cells in non-severe SARS-CoV-2 infection. Study-wide background: Sequencing used unsorted whole-blood bulk RNA, so chains lack pairing.

The CDR3 loop spans 12 amino acids. V lost 6 bases to trimming and J lost 5 bases, with 13 bases between them. Germline V gene sequence: CDR1 SQVTM, CDR2 ANQGSEA. Each cDNA molecule carried a unique molecular identifier. TCRdb ran MiXCR on the 5' RACE reads and lists one entry per CDR3 protein. The sample has roughly 72,000 distinct CDR3 sequences; 9.5% to 15% are singletons. Whole-study findings and limits: VDJdb matching skewed toward anti-spike CD8 responses, missing private and CD4 specificities.

The V and J genes are TRBV29-1 and TRBJ2-5; possible D gene TRBD2, 7 bases. The source was whole blood, collected at baseline. This TCR derives from an adult who was a healthcare worker with PCR-confirmed SARS-CoV-2 infection or an uninfected control (not recorded which). The DNA for the CDR3 is TGCAGCGTGAGGGGGGGCTTGGAGACCCAGTACTTC. Translation gives CSVRGGLETQYF.